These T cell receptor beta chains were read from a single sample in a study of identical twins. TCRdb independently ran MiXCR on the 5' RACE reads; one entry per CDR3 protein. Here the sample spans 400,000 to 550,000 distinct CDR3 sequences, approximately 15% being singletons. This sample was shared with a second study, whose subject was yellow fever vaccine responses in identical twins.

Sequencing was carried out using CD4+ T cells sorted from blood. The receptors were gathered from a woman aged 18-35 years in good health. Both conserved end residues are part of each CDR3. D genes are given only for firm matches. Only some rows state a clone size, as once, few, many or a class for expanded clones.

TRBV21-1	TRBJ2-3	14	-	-	TGTGCCAGCAGCAAAGCCGACAGGGTTGATACGCAGTATTTT	CASSKADRVDTQYF
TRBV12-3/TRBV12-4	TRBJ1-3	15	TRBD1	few	TGTGCCAGCAGTGGACAGGCGAACTCTGGAAACACCATATATTTT	CASSGQANSGNTIYF
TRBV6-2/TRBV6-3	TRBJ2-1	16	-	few	TGTGCCAGCAGTCCCCTCCCGGGGAAGGGGAGGAATGAGCAGTTCTTC	CASSPLPGKGRNEQFF
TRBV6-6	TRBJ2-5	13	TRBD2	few	TGTGCCAGCGAGATAGCGGGGCAAGAGACCCAGTACTTC	CASEIAGQETQYF
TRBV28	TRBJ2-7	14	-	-	TGTGCCAGCAAAGGCGGAAACTCTTTCTACGAGCAGTACTTC	CASKGGNSFYEQYF
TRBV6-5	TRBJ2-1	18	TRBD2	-	TGTGCCAGCAGTTACTCGATGCCGGGAGGGTTCATCGACAATGAGCAGTTCTTC	CASSYSMPGGFIDNEQFF
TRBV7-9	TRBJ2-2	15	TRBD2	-	TGTGCCAGCAGCCCATCCGGCGGGGGGGCCGGGGAGCTGTTTTTT	CASSPSGGGAGELFF
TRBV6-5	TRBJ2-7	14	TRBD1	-	TGTGCCAGCAGTTACTCTTTACAGGGGGACGAGCAGTACTTC	CASSYSLQGDEQYF
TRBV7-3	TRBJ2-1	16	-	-	TGTGCCAGCAGCTTAACGGGCGGGGGCGACTACAATGAGCAGTTCTTC	CASSLTGGGDYNEQFF
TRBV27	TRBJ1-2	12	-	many	TGTGCCAGCAGTTCCCAAGGCTATGGCTACACCTTC	CASSSQGYGYTF
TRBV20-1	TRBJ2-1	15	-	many	TGCAGTGCTAGAGAAGGGGGGCCCGCAGTCAATGAGCAGTTCTTC	CSAREGGPAVNEQFF
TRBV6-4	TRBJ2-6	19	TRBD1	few	TGTGCCAGCAGTCACACCGGGACAGGGGGGATCTCTGGGGCCAACGTCCTGACTTTC	CASSHTGTGGISGANVLTF